The clone carrying this TCR beta chain was observed a few times. At one end the junction does not follow the germline gene, possibly because of a read error. This record comes from a study of beta chain features in type 1 diabetes. This CDR3 has 15 residues. Germline-derived CDR1 and CDR2 are ENHRY and SYGVKD. Expressed TCRB transcripts got sequenced, as all isolated RNA was reverse transcribed. Method: immunoSEQ multiplex PCR; TCRdb's copy keeps in-frame clones and lacks some. The table has tens of thousands of clones, approximately 48% seen once; the top ten hold over 0.2%. This clonotype originated in a woman in her 30s in good health. The sequenced sample consisted of stem cell memory CD4+ T cells from blood. This sequence joins TRBV10-3 and TRBJ2-7; D call uncertain. The CDR3 nucleotides are TGTGCCAGCAGTCCACGGCTCGCTAGCTCCTACGAGCAGTACTTC. This codes for CASSPRLASSYEQYF.